This passage covers 14 T cell receptor beta chains from one sample sequenced in a study of blood T cells in healthy people across ages. Together with a sample-barcoded 5' primer, a J-beta primer mix was included in a second PCR lasting 7 to 11 cycles. From the 5' RACE reads, TCRdb called clonotypes with MiXCR, one entry per CDR3 protein. The table lists 550,000 to 800,000 distinct CDR3 sequences, roughly 32% of them singletons. Sequencing was carried out using blood. All receptors derive from a woman older than 75 in good health.

This clonotype was counted many times. The chain couples TRBV20-1 to TRBJ1-5; D possibly corresponds to TRBD1 (6 bases). Trimming shortened V by 6 bases and J by 0 bases, and 12 bases separated the two germline ends. Germline CDR1 DFQATT, CDR2 SNEGSKA (reference sequence). This CDR3 has 14 residues. This chain's CDR3 is CSATTGRSNQPQHF. The DNA for the CDR3 is TGCAGTGCAACTACAGGGCGTAGCAATCAGCCCCAGCATTTT.

The CDR3 nucleotides are TGCAGCGTTGAAGGAAAAGGGGAGCACACCATATATTTT. This translates into CSVEGKGEHTIYF. The J gene is TRBJ1-3, the V gene TRBV29-1; D perhaps matches TRBD1 (5 bases). CDR3 length: 13 amino acids. Trimming removed 1 base at V and 8 bases at J, with 12 bases between. Germline assignment: CDR1 SQVTM and CDR2 ANQGSEA. Drawing the rest from reference TRBV29-1 and TRBJ1-3, the complete variable domain is SAVISQKPSRDICQRGTSLTIQCQVDSQVTMMFWYRQQPGQSLTLIATANQGSEATYESGFVIDKFPISRPNLTFSTLTVSNMSPEDSSIYLCSVEGKGEHTIYFGEGSWLTVV.

For this clonotype: The CDR3 does not end in the conserved phenylalanine or tryptophan, so this is likely a read error. The limits of the CDR3 on the DNA are not certain, so only TCRdb's listed CDR3 is given. J is TRBJ2-1 and V is TRBV29-1; the table calls TRBD1, which could not be checked here. Germline CDR1 SQVTM, CDR2 ANQGSEA. The CDR3 contains 12 residues when both ends are counted. Here the CDR3 reads CSVEGRGYTFGS.

This clonotype has a count of ten or more. The V and J genes are TRBV6-2 or TRBV6-3 and TRBJ2-7; D is uncertain. Germline V gives CDR1 MNHEY, CDR2 SVGEGT. Trimming removed 5 bases from V and 4 bases from J, with 12 bases in between. The length of the CDR3 is 13 residues. CDR3 DNA: TGTGCCAGCAGTGGCCGACCGACTTACGAGCAGTACTTC. Encoded protein: CASSGRPTYEQYF.

This clonotype was observed a few times. The V gene is TRBV11-2, the J gene TRBJ1-4; TRBD1 might be the D (5 bases). The ends were cut back, 3 bases at V and 7 bases at J, with 18 bases in the middle. The germline gives CDR1 SGHAT, CDR2 FQNNGV. CDR3 length equals 16 residues. The CDR3 DNA is TGTGCCAGCAGCTTTTCCGGGCAGGGATCGACTGAAAAACTGTTTTTT. Protein product: CASSFSGQGSTEKLFF.

This chain joins TRBV20-1 and TRBJ1-1; no clear D gene. CDR1 and CDR2 (germline): DFQATT, SNEGSKA (reference sequence). This CDR3 spans 14 amino acids. Trimming took off 0 bases at V and 0 bases at J, with 8 bases between the two ends. Here the CDR3 DNA reads TGCAGTGCTAGAGATGCAGCCATGAACACTGAAGCTTTCTTT. Translating gives CSARDAAMNTEAFF.

The chain uses TRBV7-6 and TRBJ2-7; D uncertain. Deletions cut 1 base from V and 7 bases from J, with 17 bases between. Germline values: CDR1 SGHVS, CDR2 FNYEAQ. The CDR3 is 15 amino acids. CDR3 bases: TGTGCCAGCAGCTTAGAGGGCACTCCACCCGTGGAGCAGTACTTC. Translation: CASSLEGTPPVEQYF.

This clonotype showed up many times. This chain joins TRBV20-1 and TRBJ1-2; no clear D gene. The CDR3 totals 12 residues. Germline V CDR1 and CDR2: DFQATT, SNEGSKA (reference sequence). Between the trimmed V and J ends, which lost 3 bases and 2 bases, there was a span of 7 bases. CDR3: CSASYGNYGYTF. In DNA, the CDR3 is TGCAGTGCTAGTTACGGCAACTATGGCTACACCTTC.

At least ten counts were recorded for this clonotype. The rearrangement links TRBV10-3 to TRBJ2-7; D is undetermined. The V end lost 3 bases, the J end lost 5 bases, and 8 bases lay between the germline ends. CDR1 is ENHRY and CDR2 is SYGVKD in the germline V gene. The CDR3 is 12 residues long. CDR3 region: CAISDITHEQYF. The CDR3 nucleotides read TGTGCCATCAGTGACATTACCCACGAGCAGTACTTC.

Only a few counts were recorded for this clonotype. The chain has TRBV7-2 and TRBJ2-5; 9 positions match TRBD1. CDR3 length: 15 residues. Trimming removed 1 base from V and 11 bases from J; junction bases left unmatched: 11. Germline CDR1 SGHTA, CDR2 FQGNSA. The CDR3 is CASSLGTGAYNEQYF. The CDR3 region has the DNA TGTGCCAGCAGCTTAGGGACAGGGGCTTACAATGAGCAGTACTTC.

The V gene is TRBV7-2, the J gene TRBJ2-1; a possible D gene is TRBD1 (6 bases). Germline CDR1 SGHTA, CDR2 FQGNSA. There are 15 residues in the CDR3. V was trimmed by 3 bases and J by 2 bases, leaving 11 bases between them. The CDR3 region is CASSFRGSPYNEQFF. CDR3 sequence (DNA): TGTGCCAGCAGCTTCAGGGGAAGCCCCTACAATGAGCAGTTCTTC.

The chain employs TRBV30 and TRBJ2-3; 8 bases are shared with TRBD2. Germline V CDR1 and CDR2: GTSNPN, SVGIG (reference sequence). The CDR3 consists of 14 residues. With V trimmed by 6 bases and J by 8 bases, 13 bases remained unmatched. CDR3 loop: CACEDGTGLVTQYF. The CDR3 nucleotides read TGTGCCTGTGAAGACGGGACGGGACTAGTTACGCAGTATTTT. The full variable domain, rest sourced from reference TRBV30 and TRBJ2-3, is SQTIHQWPATLVQPVGSPLSLECTVEGTSNPNLYWYRQAAGRGLQLLFYSVGIGQISSEVPQNLSASRPQDRQFILSSKKLLLSDSGFYLCACEDGTGLVTQYFGPGTRLTVL.

This rearrangement joins TRBV28 to TRBJ2-1; 13 positions match TRBD2. Germline V CDR1 and CDR2: MDHEN, SYDVKM. Trimming at V came to 1 base and at J to 6 bases, leaving 6 bases not matched to a gene. This CDR3 spans 17 amino acids. The CDR3 loop is CASSLLRTSGSGNEQFF. CDR3 sequence (DNA): TGTGCCAGCAGTTTATTACGGACTAGCGGGAGTGGCAATGAGCAGTTCTTC. The complete variable domain, with remaining parts taken from reference TRBV28 and TRBJ2-1, reads DVKVTQSSRYLVKRTGEKVFLECVQDMDHENMFWYRQDPGLGLRLIYFSYDVKMKEKGDIPEGYSVSREKKERFSLILESASTNQTSMYLCASSLLRTSGSGNEQFFGPGTRLTVL.

Note on this clonotype: One base away lies a much larger clone, so this may be a sequencing read error. The chain uses TRBV20-1 and TRBJ2-1; D possibly corresponds to TRBD2 (5 bases). This CDR3 has 13 residues. CDR1 is DFQATT and CDR2 is SNEGSKA in the germline V gene (reference sequence). The CDR3 DNA sequence: TGCAGTACTAGAGGACTGACCTACAATGAGCAGTTCTTC. Encoded protein: CSTRGLTYNEQFF.